These 14 T cell receptor beta chains share one sample of origin, sequenced in a study of blood T cell repertoires in COVID-19. Here immunoSEQ multiplex PCR was the method, and the copy in TCRdb shows in-frame clones only, minus some. The sample has about 170,000 clones; approximately 86% are singletons. Sequencing input: peripheral blood. The receptors come from a woman at least 80 years old with COVID-19, enrolled during active disease.

This clone showed up just once. The chain is built from TRBV19 and TRBJ1-5; D is ambiguous. This CDR3 contains 14 residues. Germline V gives CDR1 LNHDA, CDR2 SQIVND (reference sequence). The V end lost 3 bases, the J end lost 6 bases, and 12 bases lay between the germline ends. The CDR3 region has the DNA TGTGCCAGTAGTATTGGTTACCTCAGTCAGCCCCAGCATTTT. It is translated as CASSIGYLSQPQHF.

This chain joins TRBV5-1 and TRBJ1-5; D perhaps matches TRBD1 (5 bases). With 0 bases removed from V and 0 bases from J, the gap between germline ends came to 7 bases. The CDR3 covers 15 residues. Germline CDR1 reads SGHRS; CDR2 reads YFSETQ. The CDR3 sequence is CASSLAGFSNQPQHF. DNA of the CDR3: TGCGCCAGCAGCTTGGCAGGGTTTAGCAATCAGCCCCAGCATTTT.

This chain links TRBV11-2 with TRBJ2-1; 8 bases map to TRBD1. The V and J ends lost 1 base and 10 bases, in that order; junction bases with no gene match: 18. Looked up from germline, CDR1 is SGHAT and CDR2 is FQNNGV. The CDR3 is 18 amino acids. The CDR3 protein is CASSLGHASGGGLGEQFF. CDR3 nucleotides: TGTGCCAGCAGCTTAGGCCATGCCTCAGGGGGCGGTCTAGGGGAGCAGTTCTTC.

The chain has TRBV5-6 and TRBJ2-7; possible D gene TRBD2, 7 bases. The CDR3 consists of 14 residues. Germline V gene data show CDR1 as SGHDT and CDR2 as YYEEEE. V shed 1 base and J shed 6 bases, with 14 bases lying between them. The CDR3 nucleotides are TGTGCCAGCAGCTTGTACCGGGGGGCCGGCGAGCAGTACTTC. Translating it yields CASSLYRGAGEQYF.

The chain couples TRBV15 to TRBJ1-2; a weak D match, TRBD1 (5 bases). The germline CDR1 and CDR2 sequences are LNHNV and YYDKDF (reference sequence). The germline V and J ends were trimmed by 0 bases and 6 bases, with 14 bases remaining between them. The CDR3 runs to 15 residues. CDR3 nucleotides: TGTGCCACCAGCAGAGATTTGAAGTGGGGGGATGGCTACACCTTC. Translating it yields CATSRDLKWGDGYTF.

The genes are TRBV5-4 and TRBJ1-3, with D perhaps matching TRBD1 (5 bases). Per germline, CDR1 SGHNT and CDR2 YYREEE (reference sequence). CDR3 size: 16 residues. Trimming cost V 4 bases and J 0 bases, with 14 bases left between them. CDR3 loop: CASSPGGVGSGNTIYF. CDR3 sequence (DNA): TGTGCCAGCAGCCCAGGAGGGGTAGGCTCTGGAAACACCATATATTTT. The variable domain in full, with the rest retrieved from reference TRBV5-4 and TRBJ1-3, is ETGVTQSPTHLIKTRGQQVTLRCSSQSGHNTVSWYQQALGQGPQFIFQYYREEENGRGNFPPRFSGLQFPNYSSELNVNALELDDSALYLCASSPGGVGSGNTIYFGEGSWLTVV.

The rearrangement links TRBV3-1 (or the pseudogene TRBV3-2) to TRBJ1-4; D unresolved. From germline, CDR1 is LGHDT and CDR2 YNNKEL (reference sequence). Trimming removed 1 base at V and 7 bases at J, with 7 bases between. CDR3 length: 13 amino acids. This CDR3 is CASSQGGFEKLFF. DNA for the CDR3: TGTGCCAGCAGCCAAGGAGGTTTTGAAAAACTGTTTTTT.

This chain joins TRBV9 and TRBJ1-6, with 10 bases aligning to TRBD1. The CDR3 loop spans 16 amino acids. Germline V gene data show CDR1 as SGDLS and CDR2 as YYNGEE. The trim removed 2 bases at V and 9 bases at J, leaving 8 bases unmatched. CDR3 sequence reads: CASSVDTGTGVSPLHF. The CDR3 region has the DNA TGTGCCAGCAGCGTGGACACCGGGACAGGGGTTTCACCCCTCCACTTT. The complete variable domain, with remaining parts taken from reference TRBV9 and TRBJ1-6, reads DSGVTQTPKHLITATGQRVTLRCSPRSGDLSVYWYQQSLDQGLQFLIQYYNGEERAKGNILERFSAQQFPDLHSELNLSSLELGDSALYFCASSVDTGTGVSPLHFGNGTRLTVT.

The chain couples TRBV28 to TRBJ2-2; D is possibly TRBD1 (6 bases). The CDR3 contains 16 residues. Germline loops: CDR1 MDHEN, CDR2 SYDVKM. Trimming took 5 bases from V and 4 from J, leaving 17 bases between them. The CDR3, as DNA: TGTGCCAGCAGTCCCTCCTGGACAGTAGGCACCGGGGAGCTGTTTTTT. This codes for CASSPSWTVGTGELFF.

The V and J genes are TRBV20-1 and TRBJ1-2; D gene uncertain. Germline CDR1 and CDR2: DFQATT and SNEGSKA (reference sequence). Trimming removed 6 bases at V and 8 bases at J, with 13 bases between. There are 11 residues in the CDR3. For the CDR3, the DNA is TGCAGTGCGGGAGGCAATGTGGGCTACACCTTC. Residues: CSAGGNVGYTF.

This clone was counted only a few times. The rearrangement joins TRBV19 to TRBJ2-2, with D possibly being TRBD2 (6 bases). In germline, CDR1 is LNHDA, CDR2 SQIVND (reference sequence). The CDR3 sequence is 15 residues long. V was pared by 5 bases and J by 4 bases, with 14 bases between. The CDR3 DNA is TGTGCCAGTAGTGCCCGACTAGATTTCACCGGGGAGCTGTTTTTT. Encoded protein: CASSARLDFTGELFF.

As to this clone: A read error may account for a junction end that differs from germline. J is TRBJ2-2 and V is TRBV19, with a possible D match to TRBD1 (5 bases). The CDR3 length is 15 residues. Germline V gene data show CDR1 as LNHDA and CDR2 as SQIVND (reference sequence). The CDR3 loop is CASGATASNTRELFF. The CDR3 DNA follows: TGTGCCAGTGGGGCGACAGCCTCGAACACCAGGGAGCTGTTTTTT.

The CDR3 region has the DNA TGTGCCAGCAGCTCTGGGCAAGAAGGCCACACCTTC. It yields the protein CASSSGQEGHTF. This chain uses TRBV5-4 with TRBJ1-2; the D is unclear. V lost 3 bases and J lost 12, with 15 bases in between. The germline CDR1 and CDR2 sequences are SGHNT and YYREEE (reference sequence). This CDR3 has 12 residues.

The V call is TRBV20-1, the J call TRBJ2-1; 8 positions match TRBD1. Germline V gene lookup returns CDR1 DFQATT and CDR2 SNEGSKA (reference sequence). The CDR3 length is 16 residues. Trimming took 3 bases from V and 5 from J; bases not matched to a gene: 12. The CDR3 loop is CSASGTGQGIHNEQFF. In nucleotides, the CDR3 is TGCAGTGCTAGTGGGACCGGACAGGGTATCCACAATGAGCAGTTCTTC.